Presented here are 29 T cell receptor beta chains from one specimen sequenced in a study of tumor-infiltrating lymphocytes in primary liver carcinoma. Unsorted bulk tissue of roughly 18-32 mg yielded co-extracted RNA and DNA. Priming with a constant-region primer yielded TCR beta cDNA from roughly 500 ng total RNA. Library construction for TCR beta comprised three nested multiplex PCR rounds performed with slightly modified ARM-PCR. Primers for the first two PCR rounds were TRBV1-TRBV30 forward primers and a C-beta reverse primer (approximately 10 cycles per round). Each CDR3 protein is one row after TCRdb ran MiXCR on the multiplex PCR reads. The repertoire consists of roughly 53,000 distinct CDR3 sequences, with over 65% occurring once and the leading ten covering roughly 26%. The specimen was liver tumor tissue from sampling region 2. Subset indicated: tumor region T2, inferior pole. Receptors originate from a man aged 40-49 years with primary liver carcinoma and hepatitis B virus infection.

As regards this clonotype: A junction end diverges from the germline sequence, so it may reflect a read error. The chain is built from TRBV4-1 and TRBJ2-1; 7 bases align to TRBD2. The germline gives CDR1 MGHRA, CDR2 YSYEKL. The CDR3 loop spans 19 amino acids. CDR3 nucleotides: TGCGCTAGCAGCTTTGCTAGCGGCCACCCATACTTATCCTACAATGAGCAGTTCTTC. Its translation is CASSFASGHPYLSYNEQFF.

A remark on this clonotype: This sequence may be a read error, since a much larger clone differs from it by one base. The chain couples TRBV7-9 to TRBJ2-7, with 7 bases aligning to TRBD1. Unmatched junction bases numbered 8, after V lost 4 bases and J lost 5 bases. Germline V gene lookup returns CDR1 SEHNR and CDR2 FQNEAQ (reference sequence). The CDR3 has 14 amino acids. The CDR3 nucleotides are TGTGCCAGCAGCTCCCGGGTCAGGGGGAACGAGCAGTACTTC. Residues: CASSSRVRGNEQYF.

The count of this clonotype is one. The conserved phenylalanine or tryptophan normally closing the CDR3 is absent here, so this likely arose from a read error. Because the CDR3's place on the DNA is in doubt, the DNA is left out and the CDR3 is given as listed by TCRdb. V and J are TRBV5-6 and TRBJ2-7; the tabulated D call, TRBD2, remains unverified against the DNA. 14 amino acids form the CDR3, both terminal residues included. Germline-derived CDR1 and CDR2 are SGHDT and YYEEEE. This CDR3 reads CASHTIGRVHEEYL.

This chain uses TRBV11-2 with TRBJ2-1, with 7 positions matching TRBD2. This CDR3 comprises 16 residues. Looked up from germline, CDR1 is SGHAT and CDR2 is FQNNGV. The V segment lost 7 bases and the J segment 16 bases; nucleotides outside the gene matches: 25. CDR3 coding DNA: TGTGCCAGCATCTACTCTTCGACTAGTGGGAGGGGAGGCGGCTTCTTC. It yields the protein CASIYSSTSGRGGGFF.

The chain combines TRBV4-1 with TRBJ2-1, with D uncertain. CDR1 and CDR2 (germline): MGHRA, YSYEKL. CDR3 length: 12 residues. Trimming cost V 0 bases and J 6 bases, with 3 bases left between them. CDR3 nucleotides: TGCGCCAGCAGCCAAGATAGCAATGAGCAGTTCTTC. Its protein is CASSQDSNEQFF.

Concerning this clonotype: The conserved final phenylalanine or tryptophan is absent from the CDR3, which likely points to a read error. The chain recombines TRBV11-2 with TRBJ2-1, with D tentatively TRBD1 or TRBD2 (5 bases each). Deletions cut 0 bases from V and 0 bases from J, with 15 bases between. Germline V CDR1 and CDR2: SGHAT, FQNNGV. The CDR3 has 18 amino acids. CDR3 nucleotide sequence: TGTGCCAGCAGCTTAGATCAGTGGACTGGGGGCTCCTACAATGAGCAGTTCCTC. It codes for CASSLDQWTGGSYNEQFL.

The rearrangement uses TRBV20-1 and TRBJ2-7; TRBD1 or TRBD2 may be the D gene (5 bases each). V lost 6 bases and J lost 3, with 12 bases in between. The CDR3 length is 12 residues. CDR1 is DFQATT, CDR2 SNEGSKA, per germline (reference sequence). The CDR3 nucleotides are TGCAGTGCCAGGGAGCAGCTCTACGAGCAGTACTTC. Translation: CSAREQLYEQYF.

V usage is TRBV11-1 and J usage is TRBJ2-4, with 10 bases matching TRBD2. Trimming removed 4 bases from V and 2 bases from J; junction bases left unmatched: 8. Germline V gene data show CDR1 as SGHAT and CDR2 as FQDESV (reference sequence). The CDR3 runs 17 residues. This CDR3 is CASSYPGTSETKNIQYF. As DNA, the CDR3 is TGTGCCAGCAGCTATCCTGGGACTAGCGAGACCAAAAACATTCAGTACTTC.

Remarks on this clonotype: The conserved phenylalanine or tryptophan normally closing the CDR3 is absent here, so this likely arose from a read error. The genes are TRBV6-2 or TRBV6-3 and TRBJ1-5; TRBD1 might be the D (6 bases). The CDR3 is 15 amino acids. Germline loops: CDR1 MNHEY, CDR2 SVGEGT. The CDR3 is CASSYRSGGNQPQHS. The CDR3 DNA reads as TGTGCTAGCAGTTACCGCTCAGGGGGCAATCAGCCCCAGCATTCT.

Concerning this clonotype itself: At one end the junction does not follow the germline gene, possibly because of a read error. The V call is TRBV29-1, the J call TRBJ1-5; unclear D gene. Matching the DNA end better, TRBJ2-3 makes the J call doubtful. Germline-derived CDR1 and CDR2 are SQVTM and ANQGSEA. This CDR3 has 12 amino acids. The CDR3 region has the DNA TGCGGCGTTGGGGAAGGGAATCAGCCCCAGTATTTT. Translating gives CGVGEGNQPQYF.

About this clonotype: At one end the junction does not follow the germline gene, possibly because of a read error. The V gene is TRBV11-2, the J gene TRBJ2-2; unclear D gene. This CDR3 is 17 amino acids long. The germline V gene encodes CDR1 SGHAT and CDR2 FQNNGV. DNA for the CDR3: TGTGCCAGCAGCTCTTTAACGAAGGGAAGGGCCACCGGCGAGCTGTTTTTT. Translated, it gives CASSSLTKGRATGELFF.

In regard to this clonotype: The junction differs from germline at one of its ends, possibly a read error. The chain couples TRBV5-1 to TRBJ2-1, with TRBD2 identical over 10 bases. Per germline, CDR1 SGHRS and CDR2 YFSETQ. The CDR3 contains 17 residues. DNA for the CDR3: TGCACCAGCAGCGGGGGGGGAGGGAGCGGGACCTACAATGAGCAGTTCTTC. This sequence encodes CTSSGGGGSGTYNEQFF.

This rearrangement joins TRBV4-1 to TRBJ2-5; 10 bases fit TRBD1. The germline V gene has CDR1 MGHRA and CDR2 YSYEKL. This CDR3 has 17 residues. Unmatched junction bases numbered 10, after V lost 2 bases and J lost 4 bases. The CDR3 sequence is CASSQRSGQGDIETQYF. The CDR3 bases are TGCGCCAGCAGCCAACGGAGCGGACAGGGGGACATAGAGACCCAGTACTTC.

Comments on this clonotype: The junction departs from germline at one end; a sequencing error may be responsible. The chain is built from TRBV4-1 and TRBJ2-2; no firm D call. The CDR3 is made up of 16 amino acids. Germline CDR1 and CDR2: MGHRA and YSYEKL. In DNA form, the CDR3 reads TGCGCCAGCAGCCCAGAAGAGGCTCTCGACACTGGGGAGCTGTTTTTT. Its translation: CASSPEEALDTGELFF.

Concerning this clonotype: Mismatch with germline at one junction end may stem from a read error. The chain joins TRBV14 to TRBJ2-1; 9 nucleotides line up with TRBD2. Per germline, CDR1 SGHDN and CDR2 FVKESK. The CDR3 spans 15 residues. CDR3 sequence: CANSAVAGAYDEQFF. CDR3 coding DNA: TGTGCCAACAGTGCCGTAGCGGGAGCCTACGATGAGCAGTTCTTC.

V gene TRBV6-1 combines with J gene TRBJ2-1, with D perhaps assigned TRBD1 or TRBD2 (5 bases each). The CDR3 is 15 amino acids. Germline V gene data show CDR1 as MNHNS and CDR2 as SASEGT. V was cut by 6 bases and J by 2 bases, with 14 bases left in between. CDR3 in DNA: TGTGCCAGCAGGGTCGGGGACGTAACCTACAATGAGCAGTTCTTC. Its translation is CASRVGDVTYNEQFF.

As regards this clonotype: A much larger clone is a single base away; this may be a read error. As the CDR3 is not closed by the conserved phenylalanine or tryptophan, this likely results from a read error. The rearrangement uses TRBV10-3 and TRBJ2-1; 7 nucleotides match TRBD2. The germline V gene has CDR1 ENHRY and CDR2 SYGVKD. With 7 bases clipped from V and 1 base from J, the junction kept 4 bases outside the gene matches. CDR3 length: 14 residues. CDR3 nucleotides: TGTGCCATCAACCTAGCGGATTCCTACAATGAGCAGTTCTAC. This encodes CAINLADSYNEQFY.

The chain is built from TRBV2 and TRBJ2-1, with 9 nucleotides matching TRBD2. This CDR3 has 17 amino acids. V trimming: 4 bases; J trimming: 7 bases; junction bases outside the gene matches: 14. The germline V gene has CDR1 SNHLY and CDR2 FYNNEI. In DNA, the CDR3 is TGTGCCAGCAGTGGGACGACTAGCGGTCCAGTAAGGAATGAGCAGTTCTTC. Residues: CASSGTTSGPVRNEQFF.

This clonotype was counted once. The final CDR3 position lacks the conserved phenylalanine or tryptophan, pointing to a likely read error. The rearrangement links TRBV29-1 to TRBJ2-3; D possibly uses TRBD1 or TRBD2 (5 bases each). There are 16 residues in the CDR3. Trimming pared 0 bases from V and 3 bases from J, leaving 16 bases between. Germline lookup yields CDR1 SQVTM and CDR2 ANQGSEA. CDR3 in amino acids: CSVEETSGTVTDTQYL. CDR3 DNA: TGCAGCGTTGAAGAAACTAGTGGGACGGTGACAGATACGCAGTATCTT.

Of note for this clonotype: The conserved phenylalanine or tryptophan is not found at the CDR3 terminus, so this likely reflects a read error. The V call is TRBV7-8, the J call TRBJ2-3; 7 bases agree with TRBD2. This CDR3 comprises 14 residues. From germline, CDR1 is SGHVS and CDR2 FQNEAQ. Here the CDR3 reads CTSSLGLGTDTQYL. The CDR3 DNA follows: TGTACCAGCAGCTTAGGACTAGGCACAGATACGCAGTATCTT.

This clonotype was counted a few times. The rearrangement joins TRBV11-1 to TRBJ2-1, with no clear D. This CDR3 is built from 11 residues. Germline CDR1 and CDR2: SGHAT and FQDESV (reference sequence). V gave up 0 bases and J gave up 11 bases, with 5 bases separating them. CDR3 sequence: CASSLAGKQFF. The DNA of the CDR3 is TGTGCCAGCAGCTTAGCGGGGAAGCAGTTCTTC.

Regarding this clonotype: At one of its ends the junction is not consistent with the germline gene, which may arise from a read error. The rearrangement uses TRBV12-3 or TRBV12-4 and TRBJ1-5; TRBD1 agrees at 11 bases. The CDR3 is 15 amino acids. Here the CDR3 reads CARSFRTGGNQPQHF. The CDR3 DNA reads as TGTGCCAGGAGTTTTAGGACAGGGGGCAATCAGCCCCAGCACTTT.

A remark on this clonotype: The junction shows a germline mismatch at one end, possibly a read error. The chain combines TRBV4-1 with TRBJ2-3, with TRBD2 matching 10 bases. From germline, CDR1 is MGHRA and CDR2 YSYEKL. This CDR3 has 17 residues. The CDR3 sequence: CPSSQELAGGPEDTQYF. As DNA, the CDR3 is TGCCCCAGCAGCCAAGAATTAGCGGGAGGACCGGAAGATACGCAGTATTTT.

Of note for this clonotype: The junction departs from the called germline gene at one end, perhaps through a read error. The chain is built from TRBV6-1 and TRBJ2-5; no firm D call. The CDR3 consists of 15 residues. Per the germline V gene, CDR1 is MNHNS and CDR2 is SASEGT. The CDR3 here is CASSEERNVQETQCF. As DNA, the CDR3 is TGTGCCAGCAGTGAGGAACGTAACGTCCAAGAGACCCAGTGCTTC.

Regarding this clonotype: The conserved phenylalanine or tryptophan is not found at the CDR3 terminus, so this likely reflects a read error. This chain joins TRBV4-1 and TRBJ1-5; 7 nucleotides align to TRBD1. Trimming removed 4 bases from V and 5 bases from J; junction bases left unmatched: 5. CDR3 length: 14 residues. Germline V CDR1 and CDR2: MGHRA, YSYEKL. CDR3 amino acids: CASSRGTADQPQHS. The CDR3 nucleotides are TGCGCCAGCAGCCGGGGGACAGCGGATCAGCCCCAGCATTCT.

Remarks on this clonotype: A much larger clone lies a single base off, so this may be a read error. This rearrangement joins TRBV30 to TRBJ2-7, with D unclear. Germline CDR1 and CDR2: GTSNPN and SVGIG (reference sequence). CDR3 length: 11 residues. The CDR3, as DNA: TGTGCCTGGGAGAGCTCCTACGAGGAGTACTTC. Its protein product is CAWESSYEEYF.

Points on this clonotype: Germline and junction disagree at one end, which may indicate a read error. In nucleotides, the CDR3 is TGTGCCAGCAGGCCGACAGGCGGAACTCTTCAAGCCAAGAACATTCAGTACTTC. As protein: CASRPTGGTLQAKNIQYF. V and J are TRBV6-1 and TRBJ2-4, with a possible D match to TRBD1 (6 bases). There are 18 residues in the CDR3. Germline V gene data show CDR1 as MNHNS and CDR2 as SASEGT.

This clonotype was observed many times. V and J are TRBV10-3 and TRBJ1-2; TRBD1 agrees at 7 bases. CDR3 length: 17 residues. Germline CDR1 reads ENHRY; CDR2 reads SYGVKD. The ends lost 2 bases at V and 0 bases at J; junction bases unmatched: 9. For the CDR3, the DNA is TGTGCCATCAGTGAGCCGACAGGGAGGGTTACTAACTATGGCTACACCTTC. This sequence encodes CAISEPTGRVTNYGYTF.

V gene TRBV7-6 combines with J gene TRBJ1-1, with D possibly being TRBD1 (5 bases). Trimming pared 1 base from V and 11 bases from J, leaving 17 bases between. CDR3 length: 14 residues. In germline, CDR1 is SGHVS, CDR2 FNYEAQ. CDR3 coding DNA: TGTGCCAGCAGCTTAGGAGAGGTGCTGGGGGAGGCTTTCTTT. Amino acid sequence: CASSLGEVLGEAFF.